This T cell receptor beta chain is from a study of blood T cell repertoires in COVID-19. Study details: In each case, the material was cDNA or gDNA derived from T cells, B-cell-depleted T cells, or PBMCs.

The germline V and J ends were trimmed by 0 bases and 3 bases, with 6 bases remaining between them. CDR1 and CDR2 from the germline V gene are MNHEY and SVGAGI. CDR3 length equals 13 residues. Original processing methods: The assay estimated nucleated cells by amplifying reference gene primers. The table came from immunoSEQ multiplex PCR; TCRdb's copy has only in-frame clones and leaves some out. V and J calls and clone size are copied from that table; D and trimming were computed from the DNA. The table records approximately 92,000 clones, 85% of them present only once. The chain uses TRBV6-5 and TRBJ2-7, with D unresolved. Input material: peripheral blood. The sequence derives from a man in his fifties or sixties with acute or convalescent COVID-19. The CDR3 spells CASSYSNSYEQYF. The CDR3, as DNA: TGTGCCAGCAGTTACTCGAACAGCTACGAGCAGTACTTC.